The 9 T cell receptor beta chains reported below all come from one sample, sequenced in a study of PD-1 blockade in classical Hodgkin lymphoma. Brentuximab vedotin exposure varied, and every patient relapsed after autologous stem cell transplantation. Clones were sequenced by immunoSEQ multiplex PCR, and TCRdb holds only the in-frame ones, with some missing. Altogether some 150,000 clones are present, approximately 81% being singletons, with the ten largest covering roughly 10%. Sequenced here: peripheral blood mononuclear cells (PBMCs), sampled before the second cycle of nivolumab. The receptors were gathered from a human donor with classical Hodgkin lymphoma.

The chain is built from TRBV7-9 and TRBJ2-1; 7 bases fit TRBD1. This CDR3 has 15 residues. The junction had 9 bases not matched to a gene; V was cut back by 5 bases and J by 5 bases. CDR1 SEHNR and CDR2 FQNEAQ come from the germline V gene (reference sequence). DNA of the CDR3: TGTGCCAGCAGCGGCACAGGGGAGTCGAACAATGAGCAGTTCTTC. Protein product: CASSGTGESNNEQFF. The variable domain in full, completed from reference TRBV7-9 and TRBJ2-1, reads DTGVSQNPRHKITKRGQNVTFRCDPISEHNRLYWYRQTLGQGPEFLTYFQNEAQLEKSRLLSDRFSAERPKGSFSTLEIQRTEQGDSAMYLCASSGTGESNNEQFFGPGTRLTVL.

The chain combines TRBV5-4 with TRBJ2-1; TRBD2 matches at 12 bases. The V and J ends lost 4 bases and 4 bases, in that order; junction bases with no gene match: 3. This CDR3 spans 15 amino acids. Germline assignment: CDR1 SGHNT and CDR2 YYREEE (reference sequence). The CDR3 here is CASSGTSGGYNEQFF. For the CDR3, the DNA is TGTGCCAGCAGCGGAACTAGCGGGGGGTACAATGAGCAGTTCTTC.

The chain combines TRBV27 with TRBJ2-7, with TRBD2 matching 14 bases. Germline V gives CDR1 MNHEY, CDR2 SMNVEV (reference sequence). This CDR3 is 15 amino acids long. V shed 3 bases and J 7 bases; nucleotides not matched to a gene: 5. The CDR3 is CASSLGTSGSSEQYF. CDR3 in DNA: TGTGCCAGCAGTTTGGGGACTAGCGGGAGCTCAGAGCAGTACTTC.

CDR3 region: CASSLGARSPLNYGYTF. In DNA, the CDR3 is TGTGCCAGTAGTTTAGGGGCGCGCTCCCCCCTTAACTATGGCTACACCTTC. J is TRBJ1-2 and V is TRBV19, with D perhaps matching TRBD1 (5 bases). The CDR3 totals 17 residues. Trimming cost V 5 bases and J 1 base, with 20 bases left between them. Germline assignment: CDR1 LNHDA and CDR2 SQIVND (reference sequence).

The chain carries TRBV7-7 and TRBJ2-1; tentative D call: TRBD2 (5 bases). CDR3 length: 13 amino acids. Germline CDR1 and CDR2: SSHAT and FNYEAQ (reference sequence). V gave up 4 bases and J gave up 9 bases, with 13 bases separating them. The CDR3 loop reads CASSSRGASEQFF. The CDR3 DNA reads TGTGCCAGCAGCTCCCGGGGAGCGTCTGAGCAGTTCTTC.

The chain carries TRBV5-4 and TRBJ2-6; D is undetermined. The CDR3 has 16 amino acids. V was cut by 2 bases and J by 2 bases, with 11 bases left in between. In germline, CDR1 is SGHNT, CDR2 YYREEE (reference sequence). CDR3 DNA: TGTGCCAGCAGCTTCGGACCGAACCCTGGGGCCAACGTCCTGACTTTC. Translation gives CASSFGPNPGANVLTF.

V is TRBV6-1 and J is TRBJ2-3; a possible D gene is TRBD2 (6 bases). With 6 bases removed from V and 10 bases from J, the gap between germline ends came to 14 bases. CDR1 and CDR2 (germline): MNHNS, SASEGT. The length of the CDR3 is 12 residues. The CDR3 region has the DNA TGTGCCAGCAGACACACTAGCCGCTCGCAGTATTTT. Amino acids: CASRHTSRSQYF.

The rearrangement uses TRBV29-1 and TRBJ1-4, with D hard to call. V was trimmed by 4 bases and J by 4 bases, leaving 10 bases between them. Germline V gene data show CDR1 as SQVTM and CDR2 as ANQGSEA. The CDR3 loop spans 13 amino acids. The DNA for the CDR3 is TGCAGCGTTGTAGTTGGGTTTAATGAAAAACTGTTTTTT. Encoded protein: CSVVVGFNEKLFF.

The chain carries TRBV7-2 and TRBJ1-4; 9 bases are shared with TRBD1. The CDR3 length is 15 residues. Trimming took 3 bases from V and 7 from J; bases not matched to a gene: 6. The V gene's germline CDR1 is SGHTA and CDR2 FQGNSA. This CDR3 is CASSFFGQGIEKLFF. The CDR3 bases are TGTGCCAGCAGCTTCTTCGGACAGGGGATTGAAAAACTGTTTTTT.